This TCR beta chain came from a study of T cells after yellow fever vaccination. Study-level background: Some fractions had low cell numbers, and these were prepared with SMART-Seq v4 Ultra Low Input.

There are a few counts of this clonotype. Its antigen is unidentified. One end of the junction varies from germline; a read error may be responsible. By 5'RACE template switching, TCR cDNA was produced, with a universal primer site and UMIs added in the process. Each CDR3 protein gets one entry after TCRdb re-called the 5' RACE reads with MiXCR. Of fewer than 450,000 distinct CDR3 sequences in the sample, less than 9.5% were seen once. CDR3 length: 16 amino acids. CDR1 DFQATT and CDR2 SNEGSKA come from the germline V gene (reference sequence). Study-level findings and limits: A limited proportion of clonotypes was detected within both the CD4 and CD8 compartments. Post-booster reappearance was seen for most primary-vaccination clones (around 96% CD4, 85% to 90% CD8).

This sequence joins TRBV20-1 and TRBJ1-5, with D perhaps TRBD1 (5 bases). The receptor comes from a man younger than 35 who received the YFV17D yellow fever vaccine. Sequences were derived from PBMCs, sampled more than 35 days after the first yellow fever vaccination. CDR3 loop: CCARDLLTEPNQPQHF. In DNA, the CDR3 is TGCTGTGCTAGAGATCTTTTGACAGAACCAAATCAGCCCCAGCATTTT.